This T cell receptor beta chain was recorded in a study of cytomegalovirus exposure and HLA in healthy donors. This clone has more than one count but fewer than ten. The antigen remains undetermined. Study conclusions and caveats: Accurate prediction of HLA-A and HLA-B alleles (for most subjects) was reportedly achieved from TCR beta sequences. In a later analysis, TCR beta V- and J-gene trimming showed a link to a missense DCLRE1C variant. Sequencing likely generated an artifact that appeared as a cluster of highly shared sequence variants. For presence/absence analyses, sequencing depth was assumed to be roughly uniform across donors.

The germline V gene has CDR1 SEHNR and CDR2 FQNEAQ (reference sequence). This CDR3 contains 11 residues. The V end was cut by 5 bases, the J end by 3 bases, with 5 bases between. PCR employed 60 Vbeta and 13 Jbeta primers. Some clones are missing from TCRdb's copy, which holds only in-frame ones; the method was immunoSEQ multiplex PCR. This sample carries fewer than 250,000 clones, 75% to 80% of them seen once, and the ten largest clones take approximately 1.8%. The sequencing sample was made of PBMCs. The clonotype comes from a male donor in good health and CMV-seronegative. This sequence joins TRBV7-9 and TRBJ2-7, with unresolved D. CDR3: CASSELYEQYF. DNA of the CDR3: TGTGCCAGCAGCGAACTCTACGAGCAGTACTTC.